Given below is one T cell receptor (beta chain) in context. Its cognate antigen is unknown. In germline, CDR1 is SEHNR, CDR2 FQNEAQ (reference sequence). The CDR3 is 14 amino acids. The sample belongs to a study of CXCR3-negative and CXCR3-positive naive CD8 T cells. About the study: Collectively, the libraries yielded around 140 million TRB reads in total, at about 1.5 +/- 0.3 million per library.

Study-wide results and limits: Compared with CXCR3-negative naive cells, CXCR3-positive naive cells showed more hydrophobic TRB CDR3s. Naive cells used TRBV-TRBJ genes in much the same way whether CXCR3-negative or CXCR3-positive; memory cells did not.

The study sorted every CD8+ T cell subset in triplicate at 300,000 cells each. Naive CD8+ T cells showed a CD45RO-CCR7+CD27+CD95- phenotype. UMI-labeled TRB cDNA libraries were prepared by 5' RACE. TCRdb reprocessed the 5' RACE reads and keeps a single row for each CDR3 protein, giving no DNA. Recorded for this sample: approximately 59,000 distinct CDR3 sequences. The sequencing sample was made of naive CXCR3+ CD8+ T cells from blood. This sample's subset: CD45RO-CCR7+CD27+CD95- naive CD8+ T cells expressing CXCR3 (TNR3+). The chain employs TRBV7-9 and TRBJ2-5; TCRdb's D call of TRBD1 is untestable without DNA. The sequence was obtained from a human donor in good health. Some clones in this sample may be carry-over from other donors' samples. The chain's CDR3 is CASSFVRGEETQYF.